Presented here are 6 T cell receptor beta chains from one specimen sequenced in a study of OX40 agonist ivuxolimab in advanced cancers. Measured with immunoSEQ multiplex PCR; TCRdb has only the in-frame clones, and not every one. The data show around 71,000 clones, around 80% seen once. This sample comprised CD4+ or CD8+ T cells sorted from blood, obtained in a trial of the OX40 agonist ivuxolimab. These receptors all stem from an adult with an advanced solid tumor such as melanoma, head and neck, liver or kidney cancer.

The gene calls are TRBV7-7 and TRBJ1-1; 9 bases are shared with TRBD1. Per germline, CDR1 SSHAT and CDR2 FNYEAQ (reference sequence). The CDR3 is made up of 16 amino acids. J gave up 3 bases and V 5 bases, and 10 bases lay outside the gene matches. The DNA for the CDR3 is TGTGCCAGCAGCCCCCCGAGGGGACAGGGATACACTGAAGCTTTCTTT. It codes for CASSPPRGQGYTEAFF.

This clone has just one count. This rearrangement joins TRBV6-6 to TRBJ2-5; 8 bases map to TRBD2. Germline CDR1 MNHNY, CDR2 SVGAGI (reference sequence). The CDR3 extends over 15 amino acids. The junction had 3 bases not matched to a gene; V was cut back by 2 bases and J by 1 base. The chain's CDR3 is CASSYLSGAQETQYF. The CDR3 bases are TGTGCCAGCAGTTACCTTAGCGGGGCCCAAGAGACCCAGTACTTC.

The CDR3 spells CASSRIGRSSGNTIYF. As DNA, the CDR3 is TGTGCCAGCAGTCGGATTGGACGGAGCTCTGGAAACACCATATATTTT. This chain links TRBV2 with TRBJ1-3; unclear D gene. Germline CDR1 and CDR2: SNHLY and FYNNEI. Trimming left V 5 bases short and J 0 bases short, with 14 bases between. The CDR3 is made up of 16 amino acids.

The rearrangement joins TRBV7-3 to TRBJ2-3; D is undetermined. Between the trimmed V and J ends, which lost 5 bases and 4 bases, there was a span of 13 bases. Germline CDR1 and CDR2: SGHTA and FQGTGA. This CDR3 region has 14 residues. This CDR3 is CASSPRTGADTQYF. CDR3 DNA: TGTGCCAGCAGCCCGCGTACTGGAGCAGATACGCAGTATTTT.

In DNA form, the CDR3 reads TGTGCCAGCAGCCTTCGGGGGACAGTCGGCAATCAGCCCCAGCATTTT. Translating gives CASSLRGTVGNQPQHF. The chain is built from TRBV16 and TRBJ1-5; TRBD1 matches at 7 bases. Germline V gene sequence: CDR1 KGHSY, CDR2 FQNENV. CDR3 length: 16 residues. Unmatched junction bases numbered 8, after V lost 4 bases and J lost 2 bases.

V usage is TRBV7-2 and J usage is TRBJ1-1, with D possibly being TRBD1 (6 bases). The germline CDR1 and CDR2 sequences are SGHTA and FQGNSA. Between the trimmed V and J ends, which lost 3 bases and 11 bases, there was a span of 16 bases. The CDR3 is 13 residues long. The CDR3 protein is CASSLINNRVAFF. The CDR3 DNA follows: TGTGCCAGCAGCTTGATTAACAACAGGGTTGCTTTCTTT.